This T cell receptor beta chain came from a study of regulatory T cells in long-lasting Graves disease. This clonotype occurred many times. The time point was: newly diagnosed GD, antithyroid drugs for less than 3 months. Preparation of the TCR library used RNA extracted from PBMCs. The TCR beta library used iRepertoire HTBI primers with Arm-PCR amplification of CDR3. TCRdb passed the multiplex PCR reads through MiXCR, listing each CDR3 protein once. The sample gives hundreds of thousands of distinct CDR3 sequences, approximately 12% of which show up once; 10% is in the top ten. Germline V lookup: CDR1 SEHNR, CDR2 FQNEAQ (reference sequence). Deletions cut 7 bases from V and 1 base from J, with 11 bases between. This CDR3 comprises 13 residues. Separately, the same data were catalogued under a study of T cells in Graves' hyperthyroidism and ophthalmopathy. Per that study: Exclusion criteria comprised uncontrolled infection, other autoimmune disease, pregnancy or lactation.

The sequence derives from a man aged 25 to 45 with Graves disease. The chain joins TRBV7-9 to TRBJ2-7; the D is unclear. The input for sequencing was peripheral blood mononuclear cells (PBMCs), taken at new diagnosis, from a patient treated with antithyroid drugs. This CDR3 reads CASNDLGSYEQYF. For the CDR3, the DNA is TGTGCCAGCAACGACCTAGGATCCTACGAGCAGTACTTC.